The entry below describes one T cell receptor beta chain. This CDR3 has 11 amino acids. CDR1 and CDR2 (germline): KGHSH, LQKENI. V was pared by 6 bases and J by 12 bases, with 5 bases of the junction left unmatched. As handled by the study authors: Cell counts per sample came from amplifying reference gene primers. Clones were read by immunoSEQ multiplex PCR, and TCRdb kept only the in-frame ones, dropping some. The V and J calls and the clone size are those of that table, but D and trimming were determined from the DNA. This sample yields around 200,000 clones, of which about 85% are seen a single time; 4.5% to 5% belongs to the top ten. This sample was taken from a study of blood T cell repertoires in COVID-19. Background on the study: The United States, Italy and Spain were the sources of the acute and convalescent COVID-19 samples. The cDNA or gDNA used as material had been derived from T cells, B-cell-depleted T cells, or PBMCs.

The origin of this receptor is an elderly woman with acute or convalescent COVID-19. The chain links TRBV18 to TRBJ2-1; 7 bases are a match to TRBD2. Sequencing used peripheral blood. CDR3: CASSPREGQFF. As DNA, the CDR3 is TGTGCCAGCTCCCCCAGGGAGGGGCAGTTCTTC.